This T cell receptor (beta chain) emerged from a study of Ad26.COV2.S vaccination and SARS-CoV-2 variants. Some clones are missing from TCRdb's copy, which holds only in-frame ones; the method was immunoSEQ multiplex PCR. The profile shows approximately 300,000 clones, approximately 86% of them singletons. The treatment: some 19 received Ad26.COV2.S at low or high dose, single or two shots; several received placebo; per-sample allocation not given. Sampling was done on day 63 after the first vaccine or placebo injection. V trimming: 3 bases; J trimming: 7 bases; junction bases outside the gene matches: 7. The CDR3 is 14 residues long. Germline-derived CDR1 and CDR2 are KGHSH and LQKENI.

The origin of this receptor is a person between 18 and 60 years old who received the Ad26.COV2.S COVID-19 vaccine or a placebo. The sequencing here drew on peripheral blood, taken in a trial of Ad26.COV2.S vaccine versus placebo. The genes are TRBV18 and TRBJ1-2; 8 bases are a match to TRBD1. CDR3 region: CASSPGTGERGYTF. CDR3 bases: TGTGCCAGCTCACCGGGGACAGGCGAGCGTGGCTACACCTTC.